This TCR beta chain was recorded in a study of post-analysis software for immune sequencing data. Study as a whole: Recorded subtypes: relapsing-remitting, secondary progressive, progressive-relapsing; some patients unannotated.

Study observations and caveats: Diversity measured as normalized Chao1 was significantly lower in multiple sclerosis patients than in controls. Five TRBV segments were significantly more frequent in patients than in controls. TRBV5-6, TRBV5-1 and TRBV20-1 were among these segments. By F measure, samples from a shared preparation batch strongly co-clustered.

The junction had 5 bases not matched to a gene; V was cut back by 4 bases and J by 2 bases. The germline V gene has CDR1 SEHNR and CDR2 FQNEAQ (reference sequence). The CDR3 has 17 residues. Unique molecular identifiers tagged the TCR beta cDNA libraries. TCRdb reanalysed the PCR reads using MiXCR and keeps one entry per CDR3 protein. The sample yields 600,000 to 750,000 distinct CDR3 sequences, roughly three fifths seen once. Concerning this clonotype itself: Its antigen is as yet unknown.

The V gene is TRBV7-9, the J gene TRBJ2-1; 13 bases line up with TRBD2. The receptor's source is a girl aged 2 to 10 with multiple sclerosis. The sequencing input was blood. This CDR3 reads CASSSGLAGAPYNEQFF. For the CDR3, the DNA is TGTGCCAGCAGCTCCGGACTAGCGGGAGCTCCCTACAATGAGCAGTTCTTC.